This note documents a single T cell receptor beta chain sequence. Its matching antigen is unknown. The junction does not match germline at one end; this may be a read error. This entry comes from a study of blood T cells in healthy people across ages. Study-level findings and limits: As age increased, TCR beta diversity per million T cells fell in a roughly linear fashion.

Alongside a J-beta primer mix, a sample-barcoded 5' primer served in a second PCR lasting about 7 to 11 cycles. TCRdb reanalysed the 5' RACE reads using MiXCR and keeps one entry per CDR3 protein. Seen here are hundreds of thousands of distinct CDR3 sequences, 45% to 65% observed once, and the top ten hold over 35%. This CDR3 region has 13 residues. CDR1 is SQVTM and CDR2 is ANQGSEA in the germline V gene. Sequencing was performed on blood. This receptor was identified in a man between 60 and 70 years old in good health. The rearrangement uses TRBV29-1 and TRBJ2-3; tentative D call: TRBD1 (5 bases). For the CDR3, the DNA is TGCAGCGTTGAGGGCTCAGCCACAGGTACGCAGTATTTT. It specifies CSVEGSATGTQYF.